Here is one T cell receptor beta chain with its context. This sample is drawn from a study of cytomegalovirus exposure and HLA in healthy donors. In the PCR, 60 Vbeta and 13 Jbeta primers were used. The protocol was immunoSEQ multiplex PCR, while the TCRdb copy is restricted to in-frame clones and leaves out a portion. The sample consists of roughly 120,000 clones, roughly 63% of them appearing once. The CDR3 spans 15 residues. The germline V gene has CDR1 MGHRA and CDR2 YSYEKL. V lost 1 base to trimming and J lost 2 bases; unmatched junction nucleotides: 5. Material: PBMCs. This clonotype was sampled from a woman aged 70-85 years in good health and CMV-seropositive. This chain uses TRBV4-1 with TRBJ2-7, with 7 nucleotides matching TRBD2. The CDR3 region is CASSQVGGLAYEQYF. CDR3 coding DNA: TGCGCCAGCAGCCAAGTCGGCGGACTAGCCTACGAGCAGTACTTC.